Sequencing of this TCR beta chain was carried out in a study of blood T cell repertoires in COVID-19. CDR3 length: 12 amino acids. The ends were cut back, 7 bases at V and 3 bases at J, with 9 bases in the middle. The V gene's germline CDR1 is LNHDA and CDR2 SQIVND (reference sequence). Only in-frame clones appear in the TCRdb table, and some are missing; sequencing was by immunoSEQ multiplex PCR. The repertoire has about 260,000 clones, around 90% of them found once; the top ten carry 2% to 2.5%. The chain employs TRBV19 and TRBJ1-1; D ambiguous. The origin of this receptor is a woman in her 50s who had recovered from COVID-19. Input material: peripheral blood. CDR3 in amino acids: CASTTTHTEAFF. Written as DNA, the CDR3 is TGTGCCAGTACCACTACCCACACTGAAGCTTTCTTT.